There are many counts of the clone carrying this T cell receptor beta chain. What it binds is unknown. V lost 2 bases and J lost 2; bases outside the gene matches: 6. The CDR3 length is 16 residues. Germline V gene lookup returns CDR1 MNHEY and CDR2 SVGAGI. From around 530 ng of total RNA, TCR beta-specific cDNA was reverse-transcribed using a constant-region primer. Three nested multiplex PCR rounds of slightly modified ARM-PCR generated TCR beta libraries. Both of the initial two PCR rounds ran for approximately 11 cycles and employed TRBV1-TRBV30 forward primers alongside a C-beta reverse primer. Each CDR3 protein gets one entry after TCRdb re-called the multiplex PCR reads with MiXCR. The data show 300,000 to 400,000 distinct CDR3 sequences, less than 75% seen once. This record comes from a study of tumor-infiltrating lymphocytes in primary liver carcinoma. General observations from the study: Tumors carried a top-250-clone fraction significantly exceeding that of blood (p = 0.039).

Blood RNA came from unsorted whole blood; germline DNA was also extracted. The chain couples TRBV6-5 to TRBJ2-7; 10 positions agree with TRBD1. What was sequenced was peripheral blood. The sequence was collected from a man aged 40-50 years with primary liver carcinoma and hepatitis B virus infection. CDR3 protein: CASSYQWDRGPYEQYF. In nucleotides, the CDR3 is TGTGCCAGCAGTTACCAGTGGGACAGGGGACCCTACGAGCAGTACTTC.